These T cell receptor beta chains were read from a single sample in a study of blood T cell repertoires in COVID-19. Clones were read by immunoSEQ multiplex PCR, and TCRdb kept only the in-frame ones, dropping some. The sample has a few hundred thousand clones; around 89% are singletons. What was sequenced was peripheral blood. These receptors were taken from a woman aged 50 to 60 with COVID-19, enrolled during active disease. CDR3s include the opening cysteine and the closing phenylalanine or tryptophan.

V gene: TRBV29-1
J gene: TRBJ1-2
CDR3 protein: CSVSYVLTDLRGYTF

V gene: TRBV18
J gene: TRBJ1-2
CDR3 protein: CASSPVGRAGNYGYTF

V gene: TRBV19
J gene: TRBJ1-1
CDR3 protein: CASSPTGVTEAFF

V gene: TRBV30
J gene: TRBJ1-4
CDR3 protein: CAWSVDRLLNEKLFF

V gene: TRBV2
J gene: TRBJ2-3
CDR3 protein: CASSEEVGLAGAKWDTDTQYF

V gene: TRBV11-3
J gene: TRBJ2-1
CDR3 protein: CASSSSGGGSSYNEQFF

V gene: TRBV12-3/TRBV12-4
J gene: TRBJ2-1
CDR3 protein: CASSLGHYNEQFF

V gene: TRBV20-1
J gene: TRBJ1-4
CDR3 protein: CSASDRASEKLFF

V gene: TRBV5-6
J gene: TRBJ2-1
CDR3 protein: CASSLEKGGGSYNEQFF

V gene: TRBV5-1
J gene: TRBJ2-7
CDR3 protein: CASSLAPGTGSYEQYF

V gene: TRBV2
J gene: TRBJ2-1
CDR3 protein: CASSLNEQFF

V gene: TRBV7-2
J gene: TRBJ2-7
CDR3 protein: CASSRYAADAAGVEQYF

V gene: TRBV12-3/TRBV12-4
J gene: TRBJ1-4
CDR3 protein: CASSFWGREKLFF

V gene: TRBV18
J gene: TRBJ1-2
CDR3 protein: CASSPAGTGGYGYTF

V gene: TRBV18
J gene: TRBJ2-6
CDR3 protein: CASSSQGNSGANVLTF

V gene: TRBV12-3/TRBV12-4
J gene: TRBJ1-2
CDR3 protein: CASSQDSYGYTF

V gene: TRBV9
J gene: TRBJ2-3
CDR3 protein: CASSVAAGGADTQYF

V gene: TRBV5-1
J gene: TRBJ1-4
CDR3 protein: CASSLRGGGGGSSTNEKLFF

V gene: TRBV5-6
J gene: TRBJ1-1
CDR3 protein: CASSLTGMNTEAFF

V gene: TRBV24-1
J gene: TRBJ2-5
CDR3 protein: CATSDPGSAGETQYF

V gene: TRBV5-1
J gene: TRBJ2-3
CDR3 protein: CASSPGSGVGVDTQYF

V gene: TRBV12-5
J gene: TRBJ2-7
CDR3 protein: CASGRKSVSAYEQYF